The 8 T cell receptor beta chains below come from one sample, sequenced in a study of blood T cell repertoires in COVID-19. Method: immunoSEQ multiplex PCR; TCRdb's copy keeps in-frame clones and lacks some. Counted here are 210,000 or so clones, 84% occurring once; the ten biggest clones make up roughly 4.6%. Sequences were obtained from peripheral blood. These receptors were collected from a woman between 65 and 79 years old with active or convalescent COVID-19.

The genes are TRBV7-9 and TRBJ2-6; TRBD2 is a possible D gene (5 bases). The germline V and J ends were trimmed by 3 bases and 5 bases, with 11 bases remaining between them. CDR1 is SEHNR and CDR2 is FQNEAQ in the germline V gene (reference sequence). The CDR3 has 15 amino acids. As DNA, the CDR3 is TGTGCCAGCAGCTTCGAAGCGACTAGGGCCAACGTCCTGACTTTC. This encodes CASSFEATRANVLTF.

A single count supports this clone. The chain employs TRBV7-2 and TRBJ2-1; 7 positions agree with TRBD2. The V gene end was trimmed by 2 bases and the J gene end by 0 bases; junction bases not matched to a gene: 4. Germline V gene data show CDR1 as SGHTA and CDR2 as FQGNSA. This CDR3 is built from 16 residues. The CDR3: CASSLWGGSSYNEQFF. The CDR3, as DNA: TGTGCCAGCAGCTTATGGGGCGGGAGCTCCTACAATGAGCAGTTCTTC.

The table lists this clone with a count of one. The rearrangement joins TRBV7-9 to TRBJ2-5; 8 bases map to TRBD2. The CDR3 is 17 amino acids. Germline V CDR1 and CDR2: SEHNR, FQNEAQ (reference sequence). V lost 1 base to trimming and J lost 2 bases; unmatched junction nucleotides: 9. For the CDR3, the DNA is TGTGCCAGCAGCTTAGGCCCCACAACTAGCGGTCAAGAGACCCAGTACTTC. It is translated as CASSLGPTTSGQETQYF. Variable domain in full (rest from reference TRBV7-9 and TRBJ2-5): DTGVSQNPRHKITKRGQNVTFRCDPISEHNRLYWYRQTLGQGPEFLTYFQNEAQLEKSRLLSDRFSAERPKGSFSTLEIQRTEQGDSAMYLCASSLGPTTSGQETQYFGPGTRLLVL.

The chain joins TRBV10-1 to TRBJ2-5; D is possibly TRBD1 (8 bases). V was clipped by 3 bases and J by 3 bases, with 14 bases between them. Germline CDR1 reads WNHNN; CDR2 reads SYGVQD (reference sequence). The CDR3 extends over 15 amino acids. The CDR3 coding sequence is TGCGCCAGCAGTGATGACAGGGGAGGGAAAGAGACCCAGTACTTC. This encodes CASSDDRGGKETQYF.

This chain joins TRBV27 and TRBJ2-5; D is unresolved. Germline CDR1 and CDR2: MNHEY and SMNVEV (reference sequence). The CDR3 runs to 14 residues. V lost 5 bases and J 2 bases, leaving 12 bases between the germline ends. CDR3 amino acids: CASSAMGDQETQYF. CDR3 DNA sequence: TGTGCCAGCAGTGCTATGGGCGATCAAGAGACCCAGTACTTC.

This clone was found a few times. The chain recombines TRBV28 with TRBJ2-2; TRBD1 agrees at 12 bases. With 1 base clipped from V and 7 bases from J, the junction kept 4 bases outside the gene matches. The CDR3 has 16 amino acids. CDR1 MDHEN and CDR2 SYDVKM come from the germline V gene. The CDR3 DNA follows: TGTGCCAGCAGTTTATCCGGGACAGGGGGCCACGGGGAGCTGTTTTTT. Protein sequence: CASSLSGTGGHGELFF.

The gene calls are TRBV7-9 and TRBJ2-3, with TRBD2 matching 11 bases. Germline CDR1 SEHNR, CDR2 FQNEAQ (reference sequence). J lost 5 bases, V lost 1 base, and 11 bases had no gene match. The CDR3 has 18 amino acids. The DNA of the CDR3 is TGTGCCAGCAGCTTAGAAATGGGACTAGCGGTAAACGGAGATACGCAGTATTTT. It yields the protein CASSLEMGLAVNGDTQYF.

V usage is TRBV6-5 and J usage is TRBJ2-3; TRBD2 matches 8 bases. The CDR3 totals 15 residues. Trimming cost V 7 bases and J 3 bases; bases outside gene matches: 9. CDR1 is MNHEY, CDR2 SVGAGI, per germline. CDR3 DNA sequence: TGTGCCAGCAACAGAAAGGCGGGAGGAACAGATACGCAGTATTTT. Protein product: CASNRKAGGTDTQYF.